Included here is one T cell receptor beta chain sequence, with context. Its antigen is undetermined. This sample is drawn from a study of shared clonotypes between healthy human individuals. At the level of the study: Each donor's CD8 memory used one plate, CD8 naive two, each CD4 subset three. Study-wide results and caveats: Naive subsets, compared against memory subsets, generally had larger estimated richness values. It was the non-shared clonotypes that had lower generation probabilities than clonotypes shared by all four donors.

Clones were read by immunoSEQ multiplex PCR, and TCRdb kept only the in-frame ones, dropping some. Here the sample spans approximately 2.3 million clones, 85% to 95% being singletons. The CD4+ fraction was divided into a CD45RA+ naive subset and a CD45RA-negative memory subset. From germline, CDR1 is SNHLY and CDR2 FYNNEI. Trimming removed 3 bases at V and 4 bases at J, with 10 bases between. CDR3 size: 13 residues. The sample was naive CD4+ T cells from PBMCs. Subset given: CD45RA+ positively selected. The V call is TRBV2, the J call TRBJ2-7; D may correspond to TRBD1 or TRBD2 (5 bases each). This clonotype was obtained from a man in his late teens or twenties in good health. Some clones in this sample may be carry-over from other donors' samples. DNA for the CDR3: TGTGCCAGCAGTGACTCGGGACGGTACGAGCAGTACTTC. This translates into CASSDSGRYEQYF.